This T cell receptor beta chain was sequenced during a study of identical twins' blood T cells. The CDR3 extends over 13 amino acids. Unmatched junction bases numbered 4, after V lost 4 bases and J lost 5 bases. In germline, CDR1 is LGHDT, CDR2 YNNKEL (reference sequence). Sample barcodes were added at both library ends during cDNA synthesis. TCRdb independently ran MiXCR on the 5' RACE reads; one entry per CDR3 protein. The sample consists of 350,000 to 400,000 distinct CDR3 sequences, 28% of them appearing once. General study findings and limits: Abundant TCRbeta CDR3s overlapped more between twins than with unrelated donors. Shared CDR3 clonotype counts tracked mainly the product of cloneset sizes.

In the case of this clonotype: Its antigen is unidentified.

This TCR was sampled from a woman aged 18-50 years in good health. Material: PBMCs. The chain employs TRBV3-1 and TRBJ2-7; 8 nucleotides match TRBD1. CDR3 nucleotide sequence: TGTGCCAGCAGCCGACAGGGGAAGAACGAGCAGTACTTC. Amino acid sequence: CASSRQGKNEQYF.